A selection of T cell receptor beta chains follows, all from one sample in a study of radiotherapy plus CTLA-4 blockade in lung cancer. TCRdb keeps only in-frame clones here, not all; method: immunoSEQ multiplex PCR. This repertoire shows about 24,000 clones, around 71% found once; its top ten account for 2.5% to 3.5%. This material consisted of peripheral blood, taken from a patient treated with radiotherapy plus ipilimumab. These receptors were taken from a human donor with non-small cell lung cancer whose response to radiotherapy plus ipilimumab could not be evaluated. Both conserved end residues are part of each CDR3. D genes are given only for firm matches. Size is stated for part of the rows, as once, few or many counts, or as a class when the clone is expanded.

j_call	clone_size	d_call	cdr3_length	v_call	cdr3_aa	cdr3_nt
TRBJ1-2	.	.	14	TRBV7-9	CASSLGGWDYGYTF	TGTGCCAGCAGCTTAGGGGGCTGGGACTATGGCTACACCTTC
TRBJ2-3	.	.	15	TRBV25-1	CASSGLDMRTDTQYF	TGTGCCAGCAGTGGCTTGGACATGCGCACAGATACGCAGTATTTT
TRBJ1-6	few	.	12	TRBV4-1	CASSHPYSPLHF	TGCGCCAGCAGCCACCCCTATTCACCCCTCCACTTT
TRBJ2-7	once	.	14	TRBV2	CASSEGSEVVEQYF	TGTGCCAGCAGTGAAGGGTCGGAGGTGGTCGAGCAGTACTTC
TRBJ1-5	.	.	13	TRBV10-3	CAISPDGDQPQHF	TGTGCCATCAGCCCCGACGGAGATCAGCCCCAGCATTTT
TRBJ1-5	few	TRBD1	14	TRBV28	CASSRTGNNQPQHF	TGTGCCAGCAGTCGGACAGGGAATAATCAGCCCCAGCATTTT
TRBJ2-1	few	TRBD1	13	TRBV18	CASYGQGRNEQFF	TGTGCCAGCTACGGACAGGGTAGGAATGAGCAGTTCTTC
TRBJ2-3	.	.	15	TRBV28	CASSFDLAPLGTQYF	TGTGCCAGCAGTTTCGACTTGGCCCCACTGGGTACGCAGTATTTT
TRBJ1-2	.	.	15	TRBV7-2	CASSLDQAYRRGYTF	TGTGCCAGCAGCTTAGATCAGGCGTATCGCAGAGGCTACACCTTC
TRBJ1-2	.	TRBD1	14	TRBV19	CASRDRGNTYGYTF	TGTGCCAGTAGGGACAGGGGAAATACCTATGGCTACACCTTC
TRBJ2-3	.	TRBD2	13	TRBV30	CAWGLAGSDTQYF	TGTGCCTGGGGACTAGCGGGATCAGATACGCAGTATTTT
TRBJ2-7	.	TRBD1	14	TRBV5-1	CASSLRQGAREQYF	TGCGCCAGCAGCCTCCGACAGGGGGCGCGGGAGCAGTACTTC
TRBJ2-3	.	.	14	TRBV10-3	CAISAGLSTDTQYF	TGTGCCATCAGTGCCGGACTAAGCACAGATACGCAGTATTTT
TRBJ2-3	.	TRBD2	15	TRBV9	CASSALAASTDTQYF	TGTGCCAGCAGCGCACTAGCGGCGAGCACAGATACGCAGTATTTT
TRBJ1-3	.	.	14	TRBV28	CASSLWEIGNTIYF	TGTGCCAGCAGTTTGTGGGAGATTGGAAACACCATATATTTT
TRBJ2-7	few	.	14	TRBV7-2	CASSLQEGHYEQYF	TGTGCCAGCAGCTTACAGGAGGGCCACTACGAGCAGTACTTC
TRBJ2-3	.	TRBD1	15	TRBV5-4	CASRGPGQYTDTQYF	TGTGCCAGCAGGGGACCGGGACAGTACACAGATACGCAGTATTTT
TRBJ1-2	.	TRBD1	16	TRBV6-5	CASSSRGDSSNYGYTF	TGTGCCAGCAGTTCCCGCGGGGACAGCTCTAACTATGGCTACACCTTC
TRBJ2-7	few	TRBD1	14	TRBV7-2	CASTDRGRGYEQYF	TGTGCCAGCACCGACAGGGGCCGAGGATACGAGCAGTACTTC
TRBJ2-3	once	.	16	TRBV10-3	CATLSIYGSGTDTQYF	TGTGCCACCTTGTCGATATACGGGAGTGGGACAGATACGCAGTATTTT
TRBJ2-1	.	TRBD2	15	TRBV14	CASSRSGTTYNEQFF	TGTGCCAGCAGCCGAAGCGGGACTACCTACAATGAGCAGTTCTTC
TRBJ2-3	.	TRBD2	15	TRBV6-1	CASSNGAGGADTQYF	TGTGCCAGCAGTAACGGAGCGGGAGGGGCAGATACGCAGTATTTT
TRBJ2-3	.	TRBD2	16	TRBV5-4	CASSLGVAGGTDTQYF	TGTGCCAGCAGCTTGGGCGTAGCGGGAGGAACAGATACGCAGTATTTT
TRBJ2-4	few	TRBD1	12	TRBV29-1	CSGQGTENIQYF	TGCTCGGGACAGGGTACGGAAAACATTCAGTACTTC
TRBJ2-3	.	TRBD2	18	TRBV9	CASSAGTSGAPFTDTQYF	TGTGCCAGCAGCGCGGGGACTAGCGGGGCCCCTTTCACAGATACGCAGTATTTT
TRBJ2-1	.	TRBD2	17	TRBV2	CASSALGGLAGGNEQFF	TGTGCCAGCAGTGCGCTTGGTGGACTAGCGGGAGGAAATGAGCAGTTCTTC
TRBJ2-5	.	.	13	TRBV5-4	CASSLQGGETQYF	TGTGCCAGCAGCTTACAGGGGGGGGAGACCCAGTACTTC
TRBJ2-1	.	.	14	TRBV6-1	CASTRRDVYNEQFF	TGTGCCAGCACCCGGAGGGACGTTTACAATGAGCAGTTCTTC
TRBJ2-3	few	TRBD2	18	TRBV7-2	CASSLAQGLARPTDTQYF	TGTGCCAGCAGCTTAGCGCAGGGACTAGCGCGCCCTACAGATACGCAGTATTTT
TRBJ2-1	.	TRBD2	15	TRBV19	CASSLQAGGPNEQFF	TGTGCCAGTAGTCTACAAGCGGGAGGGCCAAATGAGCAGTTCTTC
TRBJ1-2	.	.	14	TRBV6-6	CASSYYVQDSGYTF	TGTGCCAGCAGTTATTATGTCCAAGACTCTGGCTACACCTTC
TRBJ2-5	few	.	12	TRBV29-1	CSVGQRQETQYF	TGCAGCGTTGGACAGAGACAAGAGACCCAGTACTTC
TRBJ2-7	.	TRBD1	15	TRBV5-5	CASSLVGTGHYEQYF	TGTGCCAGCAGCTTGGTCGGGACAGGGCACTACGAGCAGTACTTC
TRBJ2-5	.	.	11	TRBV10-2	CAVGNDGTQYF	TGCGCCGTTGGGAATGACGGGACTCAGTACTTC
TRBJ1-2	.	TRBD1	14	TRBV5-1	CASTGGGGEGGYTF	TGCGCCAGCACAGGGGGCGGCGGAGAAGGTGGCTACACCTTC
TRBJ1-5	.	.	15	TRBV5-8	CASSLGVYSNQPQHF	TGTGCCAGCAGCTTGGGAGTTTATAGCAATCAGCCCCAGCATTTT
TRBJ1-2	.	.	14	TRBV6-5	CASSYSSSLYGYTF	TGTGCCAGCAGTTACTCGTCGTCCCTATATGGCTACACCTTC
TRBJ1-1	few	.	13	TRBV4-1	CASSFMEETEAFF	TGCGCCAGCAGCTTTATGGAGGAAACTGAAGCTTTCTTT
TRBJ1-3	.	.	13	TRBV28	CASNSGAGNTIYF	TGTGCCAGCAACTCGGGAGCGGGAAACACCATATATTTT
TRBJ2-5	.	TRBD2	15	TRBV7-2	CASSRTSEGWETQYF	TGTGCCAGCAGTCGGACTAGCGAGGGCTGGGAGACCCAGTACTTC
TRBJ1-2	.	.	14	TRBV27	CASSPIPRAGGYTF	TGTGCCAGCAGTCCCATCCCGAGGGCGGGGGGCTACACCTTC
TRBJ2-7	.	TRBD1	15	TRBV2	CASSEWDRAPYEQYF	TGTGCCAGCAGTGAATGGGACAGGGCACCCTACGAGCAGTACTTC
TRBJ2-7	few	TRBD1	16	TRBV5-6	CASSLPGGTGTYEQYF	TGTGCCAGCAGTCTACCCGGCGGGACAGGGACCTACGAGCAGTACTTC
TRBJ1-4	medium-sized	TRBD1	14	TRBV5-5	CASSSGGLGEKLFF	TGTGCCAGCAGCTCAGGGGGCCTAGGTGAAAAACTGTTTTTT
TRBJ2-7	.	.	12	TRBV29-1	CSVGQTGYEQYF	TGCAGCGTAGGCCAAACAGGGTACGAGCAGTACTTC
TRBJ2-1	.	TRBD2	15	TRBV11-3	CASSLGSGSGDEQFF	TGTGCCAGCAGCTTAGGTAGCGGGAGCGGCGATGAGCAGTTCTTC
TRBJ2-3	.	.	14	TRBV6-5	CASSKQGRTDTQYF	TGTGCCAGCAGCAAACAGGGACGCACAGATACGCAGTATTTT
TRBJ2-7	.	TRBD2	17	TRBV7-2	CASSLGGLAVPSYEQYF	TGTGCCAGCAGCTTAGGAGGTCTAGCGGTGCCATCCTACGAGCAGTACTTC
TRBJ2-7	.	.	15	TRBV14	CASSLSYGQGHEQYF	TGTGCCAGCAGCCTATCCTATGGGCAGGGTCACGAGCAGTACTTC